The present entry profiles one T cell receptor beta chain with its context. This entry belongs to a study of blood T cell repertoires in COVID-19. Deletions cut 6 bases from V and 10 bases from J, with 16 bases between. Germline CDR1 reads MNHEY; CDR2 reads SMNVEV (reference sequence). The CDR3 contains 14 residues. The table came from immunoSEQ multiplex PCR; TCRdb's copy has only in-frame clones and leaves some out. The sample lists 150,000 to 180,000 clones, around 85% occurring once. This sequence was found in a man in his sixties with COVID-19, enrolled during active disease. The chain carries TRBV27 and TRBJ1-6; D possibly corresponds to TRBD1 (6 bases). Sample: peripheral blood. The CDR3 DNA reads TGTGCCAGCAGGATAGGGGACAACTCATCACCCCTCCACTTT. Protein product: CASRIGDNSSPLHF.